The clone carrying this TCR beta chain was recorded at least ten times. What it recognizes is unknown. Among ophthalmopathy patients, the Clinical Activity Score reached at least 3, the NOSPECS grade reached at least 4, and duration remained under 3 months. These data belong to a study of T cells in Graves' hyperthyroidism and ophthalmopathy. Looking at the study overall: Initial diagnosis, before any treatment, was when peripheral blood was collected. Overall study results and limits: The model foresaw ophthalmopathy a median around 6 months prior to onset.

Germline-derived CDR1 and CDR2 are MNHEY and SVGEGT. V was trimmed by 2 bases and J by 4 bases, leaving 15 bases between them. The CDR3 is 15 residues long. TCR beta CDR3 sequences were amplified from RNA transcripts. When the TCR CDR3 underwent first-round RT-PCR, the HTBI primer set was used. TCRdb reanalysed the multiplex PCR reads using MiXCR and keeps one entry per CDR3 protein. The repertoire holds 330,000 or so distinct CDR3 sequences, roughly 20% seen once, with roughly 15% in the top ten. Sequenced input: blood. The rearrangement links TRBV6-2 or TRBV6-3 to TRBJ2-7; D might be TRBD1 or TRBD2, each matching 5 bases. The receptor's source is a woman aged 40 to 50 with Graves' ophthalmopathy. The CDR3 reads CASSYQGRGPYEQYF. DNA of the CDR3: TGTGCCAGCAGTTACCAGGGTAGAGGGCCATACGAGCAGTACTTC.